This entry concerns a single TCR beta chain. Its specificity is unknown. This sample was included in a study of cytomegalovirus exposure and HLA in healthy donors. Study-level findings and limits: Serostatus for CMV was the only available immune exposure information. A later analysis, which compared TCR beta chains of equal frequency, found the HLA-associated ones more clonally expanded. Reportedly, HLA-A and HLA-B alleles of most subjects were accurately predicted from TCR beta.

Use of 60 Vbeta and 13 Jbeta primers characterized the PCR. Profiling relied on immunoSEQ multiplex PCR, and the TCRdb table lists in-frame clones only, not all of them. The repertoire consists of 150,000 to 200,000 clones, with over 60% occurring once and the leading ten covering roughly 0.99%. CDR3 length: 15 amino acids. Germline V gene sequence: CDR1 SGHVS, CDR2 FQNEAQ. The trim removed 1 base at V and 5 bases at J, leaving 6 bases unmatched. The clonotype comes from a woman between 40 and 50 years old in good health and CMV-seronegative. V usage is TRBV7-8 and J usage is TRBJ2-5; TRBD1 matches 8 bases. The specimen was PBMCs. CDR3 amino acids: CASSLDTGGRETQYF. The CDR3 DNA follows: TGTGCCAGCAGCTTAGATACAGGGGGACGGGAGACCCAGTACTTC.